This TCR beta chain was sequenced during a study of PD-1 blockade in mismatch repair-deficient tumors. About the study: All were previously treated, progressing patients with over 9 mismatch repair-deficient cancer types.

With respect to this clone: The antigen remains unidentified.

The CDR3 has 14 amino acids. With 0 bases removed from V and 2 bases from J, the gap between germline ends came to 6 bases. Germline V CDR1 and CDR2: MNHEY, SVGAGI. Study-level points and caveats: Tumor-resident clones, often undetectable pretreatment in blood, expanded then contracted after pembrolizumab.

Mismatch repair deficiency was confirmed in all patients, by PCR or immunohistochemistry. TCR sequencing covered a few patients who responded to pembrolizumab. Clones were read by immunoSEQ multiplex PCR, and TCRdb kept only the in-frame ones, dropping some. The sample lists roughly 130,000 clones, about 90% occurring once. The material was peripheral blood, obtained about 17 months after starting pembrolizumab. This chain connects TRBV6-5 to TRBJ2-3; D uncertain. The origin of this receptor is an adult with mismatch repair-deficient cancer. The CDR3 sequence: CASSYSGFTDTQYF. In nucleotides, the CDR3 is TGTGCCAGCAGTTACTCCGGGTTCACAGATACGCAGTATTTT.